This TCR beta chain was sequenced for a study of T cells in Graves' hyperthyroidism and ophthalmopathy. Findings of the study overall: A median 6.5 months before onset, the model predicted ophthalmopathy. Ophthalmopathy was distinguished from stable hyperthyroidism by 13 V-J signatures.

This clonotype has a count of ten or more. Its antigen is currently unknown. Trimming left V 6 bases short and J 1 base short, with 6 bases between. Germline CDR1 is MDHEN and CDR2 is SYDVKM. The CDR3 consists of 12 residues. RNA transcripts were the template for amplifying TCR beta CDR3 regions. Initially, a first-round RT-PCR of the TCR CDR3 employed the HTBI primer set. TCRdb independently ran MiXCR on the multiplex PCR reads; one entry per CDR3 protein. The sample contains more than 300,000 distinct CDR3 sequences, roughly 15% of which appear only once. Patients were excluded for uncontrolled infection, other autoimmune disease, pregnancy or lactation. Clinical symptoms, serum thyroxine and TRAb, thyroid ultrasound and orbital computed tomography were used for the diagnoses.

Sequenced: blood. The TCR comes from a woman aged 30 to 39 with Graves' ophthalmopathy. The J gene is TRBJ2-5, the V gene TRBV28; D unresolved. The CDR3 DNA reads as TGTGCCAGCAGACGCGGCCAAGAGACCCAGTACTTC. Its translation is CASRRGQETQYF.